Each of the 30 T cell receptor beta chains below was sequenced from the same sample in a study of spatial heterogeneity in lung cancer. Study-wide results and limits: Tumor mutation counts were tracked by expanded intratumoral alpha and beta TCR counts.

TCRdb independently ran MiXCR on the 5' RACE reads; one entry per CDR3 protein. This repertoire shows about 1,100 distinct CDR3 sequences, more than 15% found once; its top ten account for over 20%. These receptors have no identified antigens. Time point defined: sample taken at primary tumor resection. Sequencing was performed on lung tumor tissue, taken at surgery. All receptors derive from a male donor with early-stage non-small cell lung cancer.

Only a few counts were recorded for this clonotype. The rearrangement uses TRBV5-4 and TRBJ1-6, with unresolved D. With 0 bases removed from V and 7 bases from J, the gap between germline ends came to 2 bases. Germline assignment: CDR1 SGHNT and CDR2 YYREEE (reference sequence). The CDR3 is made up of 12 amino acids. The CDR3: CASSLVNSPLHF. In DNA form, the CDR3 reads TGTGCCAGCAGCTTGGTGAATTCACCCCTCCACTTT. The variable domain in full, completed from reference TRBV5-4 and TRBJ1-6, reads ETGVTQSPTHLIKTRGQQVTLRCSSQSGHNTVSWYQQALGQGPQFIFQYYREEENGRGNFPPRFSGLQFPNYSSELNVNALELDDSALYLCASSLVNSPLHFGNGTRLTVT.

By proportion, this clonotype is large. The rearrangement joins TRBV27 to TRBJ1-1; 7 positions agree with TRBD1. The germline CDR1 and CDR2 sequences are MNHEY and SMNVEV (reference sequence). The J segment lost 7 bases and the V segment lost 6 bases, leaving 8 bases of the junction unmatched. The CDR3 covers 13 residues. CDR3 DNA: TGTGCCAGCAGCCCGACCCGACAGGGTGAAGCTTTCTTT. Protein product: CASSPTRQGEAFF.

By sample share, this clonotype is large. The chain recombines TRBV7-9 with TRBJ2-1; 8 nucleotides agree with TRBD1. The germline V gene encodes CDR1 SEHNR and CDR2 FQNEAQ (reference sequence). The CDR3 consists of 16 residues. V was pared by 5 bases and J by 7 bases, with 13 bases of the junction left unmatched. The CDR3 nucleotides read TGTGCCAGCAGCCCAACAGGGGGGACGTCAAAAAATGAGCAGTTCTTC. Protein product: CASSPTGGTSKNEQFF.

By share, this clonotype ranks as medium-sized (0.01 to 0.1%). The rearrangement joins TRBV7-3 to TRBJ2-3, with 11 bases matching TRBD2. Per germline, CDR1 SGHTA and CDR2 FQGTGA. Losses at the gene ends were 0 bases for V and 5 bases for J; bases not matched to a gene: 4. The CDR3 loop spans 16 amino acids. CDR3 in amino acids: CASSLTSGGAGDTQYF. CDR3 nucleotide sequence: TGTGCCAGCAGCTTAACTAGCGGGGGGGCCGGAGATACGCAGTATTTT.

The genes are TRBV6-6 and TRBJ1-2; D may be TRBD1 (6 bases). CDR1 MNHNY and CDR2 SVGAGI come from the germline V gene (reference sequence). The CDR3 loop spans 15 amino acids. V lost 4 bases to trimming and J lost 3 bases, with 15 bases between them. CDR3 nucleotide sequence: TGTGCCAGCAGTTCAAGGACAGTCACCTACTATGGCTACACCTTC. It codes for CASSSRTVTYYGYTF.

This clonotype has only a few counts. The chain joins TRBV20-1 to TRBJ2-3; no clear D. V lost 4 bases and J lost 5, with 19 bases in between. Germline CDR1 and CDR2: DFQATT and SNEGSKA (reference sequence). The CDR3 is 15 amino acids. The CDR3 region is CSANLSPLVIDTQYF. Written as DNA, the CDR3 is TGCAGTGCTAATCTCAGCCCCCTTGTCATAGATACGCAGTATTTT.

This clonotype was detected only a few times. This sequence joins TRBV10-3 and TRBJ2-5; D ambiguous. The germline V and J ends were trimmed by 6 bases and 2 bases, with 4 bases remaining between them. Germline lookup yields CDR1 ENHRY and CDR2 SYGVKD. This CDR3 spans 11 amino acids. In DNA form, the CDR3 reads TGTGCCATCAGAGAGCAAGAGACCCAGTACTTC. Its protein is CAIREQETQYF.

The chain is built from TRBV5-4 and TRBJ2-7, with 9 bases matching TRBD2. The CDR3 has 15 residues. Trimming at V came to 5 bases and at J to 2 bases, leaving 8 bases not matched to a gene. Germline lookup yields CDR1 SGHNT and CDR2 YYREEE (reference sequence). The CDR3 DNA sequence: TGTGCCAGCAGTCGAGGACTAGCGCCTACCTACGAGCAGTACTTC. Translation gives CASSRGLAPTYEQYF.

By share, this clonotype counts as large. This chain links TRBV28 with TRBJ2-1; 7 positions match TRBD2. The V and J ends lost 2 bases and 6 bases, in that order; junction bases with no gene match: 7. The germline CDR1 and CDR2 sequences are MDHEN and SYDVKM. The CDR3 spans 15 residues. The CDR3 DNA is TGTGCCAGCAGTTTAGCCCCGGCTAGCGGCAATGAGCAGTTCTTC. It is translated as CASSLAPASGNEQFF. Full variable domain (missing parts from reference TRBV28 and TRBJ2-1): DVKVTQSSRYLVKRTGEKVFLECVQDMDHENMFWYRQDPGLGLRLIYFSYDVKMKEKGDIPEGYSVSREKKERFSLILESASTNQTSMYLCASSLAPASGNEQFFGPGTRLTVL.

Only one count was recorded for this clonotype. V usage is TRBV4-1 and J usage is TRBJ2-7; maybe TRBD1 (5 bases). Trimming took off 0 bases at V and 3 bases at J, with 21 bases between the two ends. CDR1 MGHRA and CDR2 YSYEKL come from the germline V gene. CDR3 length: 18 residues. The CDR3 here is CASSQDRGRGGQSYEQYF. CDR3 nucleotides: TGCGCCAGCAGCCAAGATAGGGGTAGGGGCGGTCAGAGCTACGAGCAGTACTTC.

By sample share, this clonotype is large. The V call is TRBV5-1, the J call TRBJ1-4; a weak D match, TRBD1 (5 bases). The V gene's germline CDR1 is SGHRS and CDR2 YFSETQ. The CDR3 runs 17 residues. Trimming cost V 0 bases and J 1 base, with 13 bases left between them. The DNA of the CDR3 is TGCGCCAGCAGCTTGGCCTGGGCGGGGGGAACTAATGAAAAACTGTTTTTT. Protein: CASSLAWAGGTNEKLFF.

This clonotype was seen more than once but under ten times. V gene TRBV20-1 combines with J gene TRBJ1-2, with unresolved D. The CDR3 loop spans 12 amino acids. Germline lookup yields CDR1 DFQATT and CDR2 SNEGSKA (reference sequence). V dropped 4 bases and J dropped 4 bases, with 10 bases sitting between them. The CDR3 DNA follows: TGCAGTGCTACGGGCGGGCGCTATGGCTACACCTTC. Translated, it gives CSATGGRYGYTF.

This clonotype is judged large. In DNA form, the CDR3 reads TGCAGCGTTGAACGCCCATCCGAAGAGACCCAGTACTTC. It specifies CSVERPSEETQYF. The chain combines TRBV29-1 with TRBJ2-5; D not resolved. The ends were cut back, 2 bases at V and 3 bases at J, with 10 bases in the middle. CDR1 SQVTM and CDR2 ANQGSEA come from the germline V gene. The CDR3 totals 13 residues.

This clonotype is large in the sample. The chain combines TRBV12-3 or TRBV12-4 with TRBJ1-5, with 8 bases matching TRBD1. The CDR3 extends over 15 amino acids. V dropped 5 bases and J dropped 3; count of bases not matched to a gene: 6. The CDR3 nucleotides are TGTGCCAGCAGTACCGGGACAGGCATCAATCAGCCCCAGCATTTT. Its protein is CASSTGTGINQPQHF.

The chain has TRBV7-6 and TRBJ2-2, with TRBD2 identical over 12 bases. This CDR3 is 19 amino acids long. CDR1 is SGHVS, CDR2 FNYEAQ, per germline. Trimming removed 0 bases from V and 6 bases from J; junction bases left unmatched: 11. This CDR3 reads CASSLAPASGRARAGELFF. CDR3 DNA: TGTGCCAGCAGCTTAGCCCCGGCTAGCGGGAGGGCCCGGGCCGGGGAGCTGTTTTTT.

This clonotype ranks as medium-sized. V is TRBV15 and J is TRBJ2-1; 8 bases agree with TRBD2. CDR1 LNHNV and CDR2 YYDKDF come from the germline V gene (reference sequence). This CDR3 contains 17 residues. The V and J ends lost 5 bases and 0 bases, in that order; junction bases with no gene match: 9. The CDR3 sequence: CATSYRGGQSSYNEQFF. DNA for the CDR3: TGTGCCACCAGCTACCGCGGGGGGCAGAGCTCCTACAATGAGCAGTTCTTC. Full variable domain (remainder filled in from reference TRBV15 and TRBJ2-1): DAMVIQNPRYQVTQFGKPVTLSCSQTLNHNVMYWYQQKSSQAPKLLFHYYDKDFNNEADTPDNFQSRRPNTSFCFLDIRSPGLGDTAMYLCATSYRGGQSSYNEQFFGPGTRLTVL.

By share of the sample, this clonotype is medium-sized. The genes are TRBV5-8 and TRBJ2-7; 13 positions match TRBD2. Losses at the gene ends were 4 bases for V and 3 bases for J; bases not matched to a gene: 7. The CDR3 has 16 residues. Germline CDR1 and CDR2: SGHTS and YDEGEE. The CDR3 DNA sequence: TGTGCCAGCAGCCTTGGACTAGCGGGGGACCTCTACGAGCAGTACTTC. Amino acid sequence: CASSLGLAGDLYEQYF.

This clonotype is large within its sample. CDR3 sequence reads: CASRIQGQMETQYF. In DNA form, the CDR3 reads TGCGCCAGCAGGATACAGGGCCAAATGGAGACCCAGTACTTC. The V gene is TRBV5-1, the J gene TRBJ2-5; D is perhaps TRBD1 (6 bases). CDR1 and CDR2 from the germline V gene are SGHRS and YFSETQ. This CDR3 has 14 amino acids. V was pared by 5 bases and J by 5 bases, with 16 bases between. The variable domain in full, completed from reference TRBV5-1 and TRBJ2-5, reads KAGVTQTPRYLIKTRGQQVTLSCSPISGHRSVSWYQQTPGQGLQFLFEYFSETQRNKGNFPGRFSGRQFSNSRSEMNVSTLELGDSALYLCASRIQGQMETQYFGPGTRLLVL.

This clonotype ranks as large. This chain links TRBV6-5 with TRBJ1-4; possible D gene TRBD1, 5 bases. Looked up from germline, CDR1 is MNHEY and CDR2 is SVGAGI. This CDR3 is built from 16 residues. V gave up 0 bases and J gave up 6 bases, with 14 bases separating them. For the CDR3, the DNA is TGTGCCAGCAGTTACTCGAGCAGGGTAACGCATGAAAAACTGTTTTTT. As protein: CASSYSSRVTHEKLFF.

This clonotype is medium-sized (0.01 to 0.1%). CDR3 sequence reads: CASSPAGGAEKLFF. The CDR3 bases are TGTGCCAGCTCTCCTGCGGGTGGTGCTGAAAAACTGTTTTTT. The chain combines TRBV18 with TRBJ1-4; no reliable D call. V gave up 6 bases and J gave up 7 bases, with 15 bases separating them. This CDR3 has 14 amino acids. The germline V gene encodes CDR1 KGHSH and CDR2 LQKENI.

As regards this clonotype: This may come from a read error, since a much larger clone is one base off. The conserved phenylalanine or tryptophan normally closing the CDR3 is absent here, so this likely arose from a read error. The V gene is TRBV5-1, the J gene TRBJ1-5, with D hard to call. In germline, CDR1 is SGHRS, CDR2 YFSETQ. Deletions cut 4 bases from V and 6 bases from J, with 8 bases between. This CDR3 is built from 12 residues. The CDR3, as DNA: TGCGCCAGCAGCCGGGCCGGTCAGCCCCAGCATATT. This sequence encodes CASSRAGQPQHI.

In its sample, this clonotype is medium-sized. The V call is TRBV6-5, the J call TRBJ2-7; 7 positions agree with TRBD2. V trimming: 2 bases; J trimming: 1 base; junction bases outside the gene matches: 2. The CDR3 has 14 amino acids. The V gene's germline CDR1 is MNHEY and CDR2 SVGAGI. In DNA, the CDR3 is TGTGCCAGCAGTTACGGGGGGGAATCCTACGAGCAGTACTTC. As protein: CASSYGGESYEQYF.

This clonotype is termed large. The rearrangement uses TRBV24-1 and TRBJ2-2; 11 bases are a match to TRBD1. CDR1 and CDR2 from the germline V gene are KGHDR and SFDVKD. Germline trimming cut 3 bases from V and 6 bases from J; bases unmatched to any gene: 2. There are 15 residues in the CDR3. CDR3 residues: CATSDPGQGAGELFF. CDR3 DNA sequence: TGTGCCACCAGTGATCCGGGACAGGGGGCCGGGGAGCTGTTTTTT.

In its sample, this clonotype ranks as medium-sized. This chain joins TRBV7-9 and TRBJ2-1; D is perhaps TRBD1 (6 bases). The germline CDR1 and CDR2 sequences are SEHNR and FQNEAQ (reference sequence). CDR3 length: 15 amino acids. V lost 6 bases and J 0 bases, leaving 12 bases between the germline ends. The CDR3 region is CASRRTGSSYNEQFF. The CDR3 DNA is TGTGCCAGCAGGCGTACAGGGAGCTCCTACAATGAGCAGTTCTTC.

This clonotype ranks as medium-sized. The CDR3 reads CASSLKSSTSTDTQYF. As DNA, the CDR3 is TGCGCCAGCAGTCTGAAAAGTTCGACTAGCACAGATACGCAGTATTTT. The genes are TRBV5-1 and TRBJ2-3; the D is unclear. Trimming shortened V by 5 bases and J by 0 bases, and 16 bases separated the two germline ends. The CDR3 length is 16 residues. Per germline, CDR1 SGHRS and CDR2 YFSETQ.

The chain joins TRBV12-3 or TRBV12-4 to TRBJ1-4; D is possibly TRBD1 (6 bases). V gave up 6 bases and J gave up 11 bases, with 13 bases separating them. This CDR3 has 12 residues. The CDR3 is CASSGGRDKLFF. The CDR3, as DNA: TGTGCCAGCAGCGGGGGCAGGGATAAACTGTTTTTT.

The rearrangement links TRBV2 to TRBJ1-2; D is possibly TRBD1 (5 bases). The CDR3 runs 14 residues. V lost 6 bases and J 2 bases, leaving 13 bases between the germline ends. The germline CDR1 and CDR2 sequences are SNHLY and FYNNEI. The DNA for the CDR3 is TGTGCCAGCAGGGGACTAACGGGAAACTATGGCTACACCTTC. It translates to CASRGLTGNYGYTF.

V and J are TRBV20-1 and TRBJ2-7, with D perhaps TRBD1 or TRBD2 (5 bases each). V lost 1 base to trimming and J lost 3 bases, with 13 bases between them. This CDR3 has 14 residues. The germline V gene encodes CDR1 DFQATT and CDR2 SNEGSKA (reference sequence). CDR3 in amino acids: CSARAGRWGYEQYF. In DNA form, the CDR3 reads TGCAGTGCTAGAGCGGGGCGCTGGGGCTACGAGCAGTACTTC.

In its sample, this clonotype is large. The chain has TRBV19 and TRBJ1-5; D uncertain. CDR3 length: 15 residues. V shed 2 bases and J shed 3 bases, with 11 bases lying between them. The germline CDR1 and CDR2 sequences are LNHDA and SQIVND (reference sequence). Here the CDR3 reads CASSIPHLNNQPQHF. CDR3 bases: TGTGCCAGTAGTATACCCCATCTTAACAATCAGCCCCAGCATTTT.

This clonotype was detected only a few times. This chain links TRBV19 with TRBJ2-3; D is possibly TRBD2 (5 bases). Trimming removed 7 bases from V and 2 bases from J, with 13 bases in between. The CDR3 is 14 amino acids. Germline assignment: CDR1 LNHDA and CDR2 SQIVND (reference sequence). The chain's CDR3 is CASNRGLVTDTQYF. The CDR3 bases are TGTGCCAGTAATCGAGGGCTAGTCACAGATACGCAGTATTTT.